Below, 27 T cell receptor beta chains from the same sample are listed, as sequenced in a study of identical twins. TCRdb re-analysed the 5' RACE reads in MiXCR, keeping a single row per CDR3 protein. The table includes roughly 1,500,000 distinct CDR3 sequences, less than 40% detected once. Specimen: cord blood. The receptor source for this set is a newborn girl in good health.

In the case of this clonotype: With a much larger clone just one base away, this may be a read error. The chain combines TRBV29-1 with TRBJ2-1, with 11 positions matching TRBD2. V trimming: 5 bases; J trimming: 13 bases; junction bases outside the gene matches: 13. Germline-derived CDR1 and CDR2 are SQVTM and ANQGSEA. This CDR3 comprises 14 residues. The CDR3 DNA is TGCAGCGTTTCTAGCGGGAGGTCCCAAGAGACCCAGTTCTTC. It codes for CSVSSGRSQETQFF.

The rearrangement joins TRBV20-1 to TRBJ1-6; possible D gene TRBD1, 5 bases. V lost 6 bases, J lost 4 bases, and 16 bases lay in between. This CDR3 has 15 amino acids. Germline CDR1 is DFQATT and CDR2 is SNEGSKA (reference sequence). CDR3 residues: CSARPAGQYNSPLHF. CDR3 in DNA: TGCAGTGCCCGACCCGCGGGGCAGTATAATTCACCCCTCCACTTT.

The rearrangement joins TRBV20-1 to TRBJ2-2; D ambiguous. Trimming pared 0 bases from V and 6 bases from J, leaving 8 bases between. The CDR3 runs to 13 residues. Germline lookup yields CDR1 DFQATT and CDR2 SNEGSKA (reference sequence). CDR3 nucleotides: TGCAGTGCTAGAGATTTGGTGGCCGGGGAGCTGTTTTTT. As protein: CSARDLVAGELFF.

The chain carries TRBV29-1 and TRBJ2-7, with D possibly called TRBD1 or TRBD2 (6 bases each). Trimming took off 4 bases at V and 0 bases at J, with 10 bases between the two ends. CDR1 and CDR2 (germline): SQVTM, ANQGSEA. This CDR3 spans 13 amino acids. As DNA, the CDR3 is TGCAGCGTTGGGGGGGCCGCCTCCTACGAGCAGTACTTC. Translating gives CSVGGAASYEQYF.

V usage is TRBV12-3 or TRBV12-4 and J usage is TRBJ2-3, with TRBD2 matching over 7 bases. The V segment lost 6 bases and the J segment 4 bases; nucleotides outside the gene matches: 13. The CDR3 spans 16 residues. The CDR3 here is CASSRLVGGIADTQYF. The CDR3, as DNA: TGTGCCAGCAGCCGACTAGTGGGGGGGATCGCAGATACGCAGTATTTT.

The gene calls are TRBV28 and TRBJ2-2, with 7 bases fitting TRBD2. This CDR3 has 15 amino acids. J lost 4 bases, V lost 6 bases, and 8 bases had no gene match. The V gene's germline CDR1 is MDHEN and CDR2 SYDVKM. The CDR3 DNA is TGTGCCAGCAGCCGATTCCCGGGGGGCACCGGGGAGCTGTTTTTT. Amino acid sequence: CASSRFPGGTGELFF.

CDR3 coding DNA: TGTGCCAGCAGCTTGCGCGCCAGGGGGCCATATAGCAATCAGCCCCAGCATTTT. Its translation is CASSLRARGPYSNQPQHF. The chain recombines TRBV5-6 with TRBJ1-5, with 8 bases identical to TRBD1. CDR1 and CDR2 (germline): SGHDT, YYEEEE. This CDR3 has 18 amino acids. V trimming: 1 base; J trimming: 0 bases; junction bases outside the gene matches: 9.

This clonotype occurred a few times. The chain has TRBV20-1 and TRBJ2-7; D unresolved. From germline, CDR1 is DFQATT and CDR2 SNEGSKA (reference sequence). This CDR3 has 11 amino acids. V dropped 5 bases and J dropped 3 bases, with 8 bases sitting between them. The CDR3 region has the DNA TGCAGTGCTGCCCTTCTCTACGAGCAGTACTTC. This gives the protein CSAALLYEQYF.

Many counts were recorded for this clonotype. A much larger clone lies a single base off, so this may be a read error. The V and J genes are TRBV5-1 and TRBJ1-1; 9 positions match TRBD1. Trimming at V came to 1 base and at J to 6 bases, leaving 1 base not matched to a gene. Germline CDR1 reads SGHRS; CDR2 reads YFSETQ. The length of the CDR3 is 13 residues. CDR3 coding DNA: TGCGCCAGCAGCTTGACAGGGGGCTCTGAAGCTTTCTTT. Its protein product is CASSLTGGSEAFF.

The table lists this clonotype with a few counts. In DNA, the CDR3 is TGCAGCGTCACTACTAGCGGGAGGGAGCAGACCCAGTACTTC. Its translation: CSVTTSGREQTQYF. V gene TRBV29-1 combines with J gene TRBJ2-7, with TRBD2 matching over 13 bases. The end of the DNA is better explained by TRBJ2-5, so the J call may be wrong. The CDR3 totals 14 residues. Germline CDR1 is SQVTM and CDR2 is ANQGSEA.

The chain is built from TRBV2 and TRBJ2-7, with a possible D match to TRBD2 (7 bases). CDR3 length: 15 amino acids. Germline V lookup: CDR1 SNHLY, CDR2 FYNNEI. The ends were cut back, 10 bases at V and 3 bases at J, with 22 bases in the middle. The CDR3 loop is CATNLQGGGVYEQYF. As DNA, the CDR3 is TGTGCCACCAACCTACAGGGAGGGGGGGTCTACGAGCAGTACTTC.

The chain is built from TRBV18 and TRBJ2-3; 9 nucleotides align to TRBD1. Germline V gene sequence: CDR1 KGHSH, CDR2 LQKENI. The J segment lost 1 base and the V segment lost 3 bases, leaving 5 bases of the junction unmatched. The CDR3 loop spans 16 amino acids. CDR3 in amino acids: CASSPDRDRGTDTQYF. CDR3 coding DNA: TGTGCCAGCTCACCCGACCGGGACAGGGGCACAGATACGCAGTATTTT. The full variable domain, with the rest looked up from reference TRBV18 and TRBJ2-3, is NAGVMQNPRHLVRRRGQEARLRCSPMKGHSHVYWYRQLPEEGLKFMVYLQKENIIDESGMPKERFSAEFPKEGPSILRIQQVVRGDSAAYFCASSPDRDRGTDTQYFGPGTRLTVL.

This rearrangement joins TRBV30 to TRBJ2-4, with a tentative D call TRBD1 (6 bases). This CDR3 region has 16 residues. Trimming pared 1 base from V and 0 bases from J, leaving 13 bases between. The V gene's germline CDR1 is GTSNPN and CDR2 SVGIG (reference sequence). The chain's CDR3 is CAWSETGLLAKNIQYF. The CDR3 coding sequence is TGTGCCTGGAGTGAGACAGGCCTTTTAGCCAAAAACATTCAGTACTTC.

J is TRBJ1-2 and V is TRBV20-1, with D perhaps TRBD1 (6 bases). The V end lost 2 bases, the J end lost 3 bases, and 10 bases lay between the germline ends. This CDR3 is built from 13 residues. Germline-derived CDR1 and CDR2 are DFQATT and SNEGSKA (reference sequence). The CDR3 protein is CSARWAGDYGYTF. In DNA form, the CDR3 reads TGCAGTGCTAGATGGGCAGGGGACTATGGCTACACCTTC.

This clonotype was recorded many times. The V call is TRBV29-1, the J call TRBJ1-5, with TRBD1 identical over 8 bases. Looked up from germline, CDR1 is SQVTM and CDR2 is ANQGSEA. The V and J ends lost 2 bases and 9 bases, in that order; junction bases with no gene match: 6. This CDR3 contains 13 residues. CDR3 DNA sequence: TGCAGCGTTGAACCGGACAGGGTTTGGCCCCAGCATTTT. As protein: CSVEPDRVWPQHF.

A few counts support this clonotype. The genes are TRBV13 and TRBJ2-7, with a weak D call TRBD2 (5 bases). The end of the DNA is better explained by TRBJ2-5, so the J call may be wrong. This CDR3 spans 13 amino acids. Germline V gene lookup returns CDR1 PRHDT and CDR2 FYEKMQ (reference sequence). The DNA for the CDR3 is TGTGCCAGCAGTAGATTGAGGGAAGAGACCCAGTACTTC. Translation gives CASSRLREETQYF.

This clonotype was counted ten times or more. The chain uses TRBV10-3 and TRBJ2-3; the match to TRBD1 covers 7 bases. The V and J ends lost 5 bases and 2 bases, in that order; junction bases with no gene match: 7. The germline V gene has CDR1 ENHRY and CDR2 SYGVKD. This CDR3 region has 15 residues. This CDR3 is CAISRGQTVTDTQYF. The CDR3 DNA reads as TGTGCCATCAGTCGGGGACAGACTGTCACAGATACGCAGTATTTT.

The rearrangement links TRBV7-2 to TRBJ2-7; no clear D. CDR1 is SGHTA and CDR2 is FQGNSA in the germline V gene. Trimming shortened V by 6 bases and J by 0 bases, and 12 bases separated the two germline ends. The CDR3 is 14 amino acids. CDR3 sequence (DNA): TGTGCCAGCAGGTCTGATGGGAACTCCTACGAGCAGTACTTC. Translation: CASRSDGNSYEQYF.

Only a few counts were recorded for this clonotype. This chain uses TRBV6-2 or TRBV6-3 with TRBJ1-5; D is ambiguous. The CDR3 runs to 17 residues. Germline V gives CDR1 MNHEY, CDR2 SVGEGT. The V end lost 0 bases, the J end lost 3 bases, and 15 bases lay between the germline ends. The CDR3 loop reads CASSYSFGEISNQPQHF. The CDR3 DNA is TGTGCCAGCAGTTACTCTTTTGGGGAGATCTCCAATCAGCCCCAGCATTTT.

This clonotype was detected only a few times. This rearrangement joins TRBV20-1 to TRBJ2-7; TRBD1 or TRBD2 may be the D gene (5 bases each). V lost 3 bases and J lost 2, with 11 bases in between. Germline CDR1 reads DFQATT; CDR2 reads SNEGSKA (reference sequence). This CDR3 is 13 amino acids long. CDR3 sequence (DNA): TGCAGTGCTAGGACCGGGACCACCTACGAGCAGTACTTC. This sequence encodes CSARTGTTYEQYF.

Only a few counts were recorded for this clonotype. The chain joins TRBV20-1 to TRBJ1-5; D uncertain. Trimming cost V 7 bases and J 4 bases, with 14 bases left between them. CDR1 DFQATT and CDR2 SNEGSKA come from the germline V gene (reference sequence). CDR3 length: 13 residues. The CDR3 DNA sequence: TGCAGTGTCGCTAAGGTAGGGAATCAGCCCCAGCATTTT. Its translation is CSVAKVGNQPQHF.

About this clonotype: At one end, the junction sequence differs from germline, possibly due to a read error. The chain joins TRBV19 to TRBJ1-5; 8 nucleotides agree with TRBD1. CDR1 is LNHDA and CDR2 is SQIVND in the germline V gene (reference sequence). The CDR3 has 14 residues. The CDR3 DNA sequence: TGTGCCAGTACCTCATCAGGGGGCGGTCAGTCCCAGCATTTT. It translates to CASTSSGGGQSQHF.

This clonotype was detected only a few times. The gene calls are TRBV29-1 and TRBJ1-1; 7 nucleotides match TRBD1. V trimming: 6 bases; J trimming: 5 bases; junction bases outside the gene matches: 3. Germline loops: CDR1 SQVTM, CDR2 ANQGSEA. The CDR3 covers 11 residues. The CDR3, as DNA: TGCAGCGTGCTCAGGGGGACTGAAGCTTTCTTT. Amino acid sequence: CSVLRGTEAFF.

As regards this clonotype: The junction departs from germline at one end; a sequencing error may be responsible. The chain couples TRBV20-1 to TRBJ1-5; maybe TRBD1 (6 bases). Germline V gene sequence: CDR1 DFQATT, CDR2 SNEGSKA (reference sequence). The CDR3 runs 15 residues. The CDR3 nucleotides read TGCAGTACTAGAGATTGGGACACATTTAATCAGCCCCAGCATTTT. Protein: CSTRDWDTFNQPQHF.

The chain combines TRBV28 with TRBJ2-7; 13 bases map to TRBD2. V trimming: 1 base; J trimming: 5 bases; junction bases outside the gene matches: 5. This CDR3 is 16 amino acids long. The V gene's germline CDR1 is MDHEN and CDR2 SYDVKM. The CDR3 DNA sequence: TGTGCCAGCAGTTTATATCTCGGACTAGCGGGAGACGAGCAGTACTTC. Its protein is CASSLYLGLAGDEQYF.

The rearrangement joins TRBV5-1 to TRBJ1-2; 7 nucleotides align to TRBD1. CDR3 length: 15 residues. V was pared by 2 bases and J by 0 bases, with 4 bases of the junction left unmatched. Germline CDR1 and CDR2: SGHRS and YFSETQ. The CDR3 bases are TGCGCCAGCAGCTTAACAGGGGACCCTAACTATGGCTACACCTTC. It is translated as CASSLTGDPNYGYTF.

Note on this clonotype: A clone one base away is much larger, so this may be a read error. The V call is TRBV29-1, the J call TRBJ2-1; tentative D call: TRBD2 (6 bases). CDR3 length equals 13 residues. Per germline, CDR1 SQVTM and CDR2 ANQGSEA. Trimming stripped 1 base from V and 3 bases from J, with 7 bases between. The DNA of the CDR3 is TGCAGCGTTGAAGGGCGGGACTACAATGAGCAGTTCTTC. This encodes CSVEGRDYNEQFF.